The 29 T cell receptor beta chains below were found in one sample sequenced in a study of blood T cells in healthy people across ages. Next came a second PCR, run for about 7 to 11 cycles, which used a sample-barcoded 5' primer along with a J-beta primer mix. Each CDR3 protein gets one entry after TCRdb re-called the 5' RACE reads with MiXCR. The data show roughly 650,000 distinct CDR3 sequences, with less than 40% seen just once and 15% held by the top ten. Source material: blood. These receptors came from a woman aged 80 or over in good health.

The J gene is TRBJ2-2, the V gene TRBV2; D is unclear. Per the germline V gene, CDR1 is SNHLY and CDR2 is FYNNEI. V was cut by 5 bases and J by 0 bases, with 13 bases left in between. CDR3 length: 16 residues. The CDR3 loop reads CASSPRTVANTGELFF. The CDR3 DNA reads TGTGCCAGCAGTCCTCGAACGGTTGCGAACACCGGGGAGCTGTTTTTT.

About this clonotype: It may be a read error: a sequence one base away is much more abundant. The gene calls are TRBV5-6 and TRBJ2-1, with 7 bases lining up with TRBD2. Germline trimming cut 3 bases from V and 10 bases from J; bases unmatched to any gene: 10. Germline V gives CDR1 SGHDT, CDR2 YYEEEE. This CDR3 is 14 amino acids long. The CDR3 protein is CASSWGLQTKEQFF. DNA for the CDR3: TGTGCCAGCAGCTGGGGACTACAAACCAAGGAGCAGTTCTTC.

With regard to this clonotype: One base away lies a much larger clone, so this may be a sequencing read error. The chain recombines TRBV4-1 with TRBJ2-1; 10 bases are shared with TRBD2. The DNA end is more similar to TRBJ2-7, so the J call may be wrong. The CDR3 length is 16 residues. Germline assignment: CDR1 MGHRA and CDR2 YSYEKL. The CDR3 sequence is CASSQEGLAGENEQYF. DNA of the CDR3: TGCGCCAGCAGCCAAGAGGGGCTAGCGGGGGAGAATGAGCAGTACTTC.

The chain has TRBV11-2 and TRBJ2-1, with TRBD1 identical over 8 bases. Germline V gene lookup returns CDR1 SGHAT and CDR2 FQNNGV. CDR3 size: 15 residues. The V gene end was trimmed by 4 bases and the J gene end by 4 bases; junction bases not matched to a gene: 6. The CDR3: CASSWGRGLYNEQFF. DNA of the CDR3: TGTGCCAGCAGCTGGGGCAGGGGGCTATACAATGAGCAGTTCTTC.

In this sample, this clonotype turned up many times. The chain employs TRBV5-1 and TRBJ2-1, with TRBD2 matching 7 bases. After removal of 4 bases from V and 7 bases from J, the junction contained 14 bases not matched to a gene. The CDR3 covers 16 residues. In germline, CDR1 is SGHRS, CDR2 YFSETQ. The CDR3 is CASSALGIGGRNEQFF. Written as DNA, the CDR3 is TGCGCCAGCAGCGCCTTGGGGATCGGGGGGAGAAATGAGCAGTTCTTC.

The CDR3 bases are TGTGCCTGGAGTGTATGGGACGGTTCCTACGAGCAGTACTTC. This encodes CAWSVWDGSYEQYF. The rearrangement joins TRBV30 to TRBJ2-7; possibly TRBD1 or TRBD2 for D (5 bases each). Germline-derived CDR1 and CDR2 are GTSNPN and SVGIG (reference sequence). V lost 0 bases, J lost 1 base, and 10 bases lay in between. There are 14 residues in the CDR3. The full variable domain, rest sourced from reference TRBV30 and TRBJ2-7, is SQTIHQWPATLVQPVGSPLSLECTVEGTSNPNLYWYRQAAGRGLQLLFYSVGIGQISSEVPQNLSASRPQDRQFILSSKKLLLSDSGFYLCAWSVWDGSYEQYFGPGTRLTVT.

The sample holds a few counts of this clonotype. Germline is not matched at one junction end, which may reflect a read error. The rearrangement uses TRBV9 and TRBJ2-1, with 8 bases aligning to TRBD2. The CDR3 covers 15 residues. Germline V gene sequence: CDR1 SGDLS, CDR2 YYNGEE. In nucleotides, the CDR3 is TGTGCCAGCAGCGCCCGACTAGCGACCTACAGTGAGCAGTTCTTC. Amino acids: CASSARLATYSEQFF.

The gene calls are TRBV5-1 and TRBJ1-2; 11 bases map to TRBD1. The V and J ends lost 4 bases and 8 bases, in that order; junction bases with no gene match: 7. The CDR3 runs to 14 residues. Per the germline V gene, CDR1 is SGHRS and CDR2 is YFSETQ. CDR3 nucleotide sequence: TGCGCCAGCAGCGGCGGGACAGGGGGGGAAGGCTACACCTTC. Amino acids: CASSGGTGGEGYTF.

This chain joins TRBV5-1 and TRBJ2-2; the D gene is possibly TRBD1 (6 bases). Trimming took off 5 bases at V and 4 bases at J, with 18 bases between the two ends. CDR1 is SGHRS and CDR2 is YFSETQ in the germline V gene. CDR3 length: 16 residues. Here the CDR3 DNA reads TGCGCCAGCAGGCCAGACAGGTTTCAGGGCACCGGGGAGCTGTTTTTT. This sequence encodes CASRPDRFQGTGELFF.

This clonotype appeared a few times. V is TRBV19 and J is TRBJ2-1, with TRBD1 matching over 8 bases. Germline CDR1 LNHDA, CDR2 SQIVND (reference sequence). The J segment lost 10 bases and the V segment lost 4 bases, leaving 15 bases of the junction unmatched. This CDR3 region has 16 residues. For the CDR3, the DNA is TGTGCCAGTAGTAAGGCGGGACAGGATTTTTACCGAGAGCAGTTCTTC. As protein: CASSKAGQDFYREQFF.

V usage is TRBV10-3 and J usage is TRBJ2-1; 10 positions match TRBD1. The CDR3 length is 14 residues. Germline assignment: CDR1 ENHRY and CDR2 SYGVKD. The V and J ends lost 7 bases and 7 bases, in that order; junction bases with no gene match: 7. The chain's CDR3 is CAITTGTGVNEQFF. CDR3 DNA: TGTGCCATCACCACCGGGACAGGGGTGAATGAGCAGTTCTTC.

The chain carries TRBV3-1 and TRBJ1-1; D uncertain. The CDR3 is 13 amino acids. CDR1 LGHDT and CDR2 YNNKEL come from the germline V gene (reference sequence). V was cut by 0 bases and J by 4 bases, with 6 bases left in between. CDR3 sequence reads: CASSQDGLTEAFF. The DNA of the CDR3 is TGTGCCAGCAGCCAAGACGGACTCACTGAAGCTTTCTTT.

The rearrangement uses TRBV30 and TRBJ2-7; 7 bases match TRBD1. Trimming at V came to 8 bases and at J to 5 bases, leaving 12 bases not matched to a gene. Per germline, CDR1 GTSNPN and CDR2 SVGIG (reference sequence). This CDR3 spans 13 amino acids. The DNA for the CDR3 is TGTGCCGGGGCCGGGACAGCCCGGGACGAGCAGTACTTC. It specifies CAGAGTARDEQYF.

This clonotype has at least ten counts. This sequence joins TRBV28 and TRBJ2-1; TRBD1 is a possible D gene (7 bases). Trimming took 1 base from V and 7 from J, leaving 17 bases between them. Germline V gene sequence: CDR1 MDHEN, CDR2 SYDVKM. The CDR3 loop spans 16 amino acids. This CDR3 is CASSLFGTTGRNEQFF. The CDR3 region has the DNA TGTGCCAGCAGTTTATTCGGGACGACAGGGAGGAATGAGCAGTTCTTC.

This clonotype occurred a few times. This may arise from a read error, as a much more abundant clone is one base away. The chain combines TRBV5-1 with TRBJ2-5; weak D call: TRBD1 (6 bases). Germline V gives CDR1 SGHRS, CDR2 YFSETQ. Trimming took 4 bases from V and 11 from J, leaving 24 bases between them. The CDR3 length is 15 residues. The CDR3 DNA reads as TGCGCCAGCAGCCTACAGGGCCTGACCTACAATGAGCAGTACTTC. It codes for CASSLQGLTYNEQYF.

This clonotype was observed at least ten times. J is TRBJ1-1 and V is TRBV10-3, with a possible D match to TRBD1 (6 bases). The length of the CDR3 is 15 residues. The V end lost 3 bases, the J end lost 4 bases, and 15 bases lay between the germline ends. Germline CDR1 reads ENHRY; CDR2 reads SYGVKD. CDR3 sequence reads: CAISDTYNRVTEAFF. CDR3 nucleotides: TGTGCCATCAGTGACACTTATAACAGGGTCACTGAAGCTTTCTTT.

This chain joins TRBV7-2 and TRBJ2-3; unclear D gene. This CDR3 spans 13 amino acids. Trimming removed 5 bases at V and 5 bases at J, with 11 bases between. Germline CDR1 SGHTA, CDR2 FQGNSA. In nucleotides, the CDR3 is TGTGCCAGCAGCCAAGAGCTGCAAGATACGCAGTATTTT. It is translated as CASSQELQDTQYF. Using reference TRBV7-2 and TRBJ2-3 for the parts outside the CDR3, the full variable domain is GAGVSQSPSNKVTEKGKDVELRCDPISGHTALYWYRQSLGQGLEFLIYFQGNSAPDKSGLPSDRFSAERTGGSVSTLTIQRTQQEDSAVYLCASSQELQDTQYFGPGTRLTVL.

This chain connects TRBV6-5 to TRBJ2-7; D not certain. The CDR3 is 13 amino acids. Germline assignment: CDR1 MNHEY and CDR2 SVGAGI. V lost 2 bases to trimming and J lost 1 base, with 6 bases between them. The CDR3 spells CASSYRRSYEQYF. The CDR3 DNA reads TGTGCCAGCAGTTACAGGCGGTCCTACGAGCAGTACTTC.

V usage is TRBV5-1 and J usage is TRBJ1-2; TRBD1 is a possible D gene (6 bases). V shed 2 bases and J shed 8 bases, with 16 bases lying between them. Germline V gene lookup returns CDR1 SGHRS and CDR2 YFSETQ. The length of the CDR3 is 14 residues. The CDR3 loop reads CASSFMSGGQGYTF. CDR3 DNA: TGCGCCAGCAGCTTCATGAGTGGGGGACAAGGCTACACCTTC. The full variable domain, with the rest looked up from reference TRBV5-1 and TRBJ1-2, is KAGVTQTPRYLIKTRGQQVTLSCSPISGHRSVSWYQQTPGQGLQFLFEYFSETQRNKGNFPGRFSGRQFSNSRSEMNVSTLELGDSALYLCASSFMSGGQGYTFGSGTRLTVV.

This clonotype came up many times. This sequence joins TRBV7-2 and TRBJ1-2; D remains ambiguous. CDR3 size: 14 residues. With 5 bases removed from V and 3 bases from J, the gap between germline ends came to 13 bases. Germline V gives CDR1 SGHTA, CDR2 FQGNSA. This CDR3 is CASSPNKLDYGYTF. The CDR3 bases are TGTGCCAGCAGCCCCAACAAGCTCGACTATGGCTACACCTTC.

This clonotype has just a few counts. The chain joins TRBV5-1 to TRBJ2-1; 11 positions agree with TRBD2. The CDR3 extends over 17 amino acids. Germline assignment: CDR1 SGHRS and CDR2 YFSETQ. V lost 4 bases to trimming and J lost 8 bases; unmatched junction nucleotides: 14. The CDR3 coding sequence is TGCGCCAGCAGCCCGGGGATAGCGGGGGGGCCGTGGGATGAGCAGTTCTTC. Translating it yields CASSPGIAGGPWDEQFF.

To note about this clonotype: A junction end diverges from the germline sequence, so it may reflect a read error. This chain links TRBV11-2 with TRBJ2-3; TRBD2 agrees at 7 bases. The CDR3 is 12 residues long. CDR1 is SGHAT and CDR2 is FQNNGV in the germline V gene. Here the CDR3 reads CVSSPTRETQYF. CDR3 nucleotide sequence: TGTGTCAGCAGCCCGACGCGGGAGACGCAGTATTTT.

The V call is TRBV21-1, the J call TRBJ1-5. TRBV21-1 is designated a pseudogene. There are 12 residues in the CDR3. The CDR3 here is CASSKGPRPQHF. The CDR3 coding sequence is TGTGCCAGCAGCAAAGGGCCCAGGCCCCAGCATTTT.

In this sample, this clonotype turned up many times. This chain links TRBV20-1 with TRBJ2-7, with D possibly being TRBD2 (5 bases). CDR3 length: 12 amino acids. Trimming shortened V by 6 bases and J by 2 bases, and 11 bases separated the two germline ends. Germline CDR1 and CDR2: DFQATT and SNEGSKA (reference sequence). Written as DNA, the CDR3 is TGCAGTGCGGGAGACAATCCCTACGAGCAGTACTTC. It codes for CSAGDNPYEQYF.

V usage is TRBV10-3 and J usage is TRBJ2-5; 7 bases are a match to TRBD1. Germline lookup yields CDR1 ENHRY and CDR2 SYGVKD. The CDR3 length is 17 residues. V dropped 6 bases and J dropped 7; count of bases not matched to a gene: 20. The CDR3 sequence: CAIRAAQTGTVSGTQYF. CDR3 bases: TGTGCCATCAGGGCCGCACAGACCGGGACAGTATCCGGGACCCAGTACTTC.

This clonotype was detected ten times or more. The CDR3 DNA reads TGTGCCATCAGTGAGCGGACAGCGCCGAACACTGAAGCTTTCTTT. Translating it yields CAISERTAPNTEAFF. The chain is built from TRBV10-3 and TRBJ1-1, with TRBD1 as a possible D gene (6 bases). This CDR3 is 15 amino acids long. Germline CDR1 and CDR2: ENHRY and SYGVKD. V was pared by 2 bases and J by 1 base, with 11 bases between.

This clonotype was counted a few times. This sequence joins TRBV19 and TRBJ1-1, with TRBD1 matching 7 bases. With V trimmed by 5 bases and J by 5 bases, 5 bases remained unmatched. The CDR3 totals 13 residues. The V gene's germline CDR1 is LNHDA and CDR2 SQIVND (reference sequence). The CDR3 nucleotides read TGTGCCAGTAGTGATTTCAGGGGGACTGAAGCTTTCTTT. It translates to CASSDFRGTEAFF.

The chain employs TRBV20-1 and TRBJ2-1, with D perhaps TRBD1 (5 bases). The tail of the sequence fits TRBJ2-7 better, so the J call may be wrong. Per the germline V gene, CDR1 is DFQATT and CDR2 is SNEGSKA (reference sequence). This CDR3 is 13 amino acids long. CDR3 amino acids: CSANRARAYEQYF. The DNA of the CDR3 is TGCAGTGCTAATAGGGCCAGGGCCTACGAGCAGTACTTC.

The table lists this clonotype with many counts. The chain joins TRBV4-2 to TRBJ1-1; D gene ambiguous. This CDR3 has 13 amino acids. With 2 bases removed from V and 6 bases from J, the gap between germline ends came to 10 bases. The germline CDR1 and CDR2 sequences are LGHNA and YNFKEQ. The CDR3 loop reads CASSQPPHPEAFF. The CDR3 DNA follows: TGTGCCAGCAGCCAACCCCCGCACCCTGAAGCTTTCTTT.